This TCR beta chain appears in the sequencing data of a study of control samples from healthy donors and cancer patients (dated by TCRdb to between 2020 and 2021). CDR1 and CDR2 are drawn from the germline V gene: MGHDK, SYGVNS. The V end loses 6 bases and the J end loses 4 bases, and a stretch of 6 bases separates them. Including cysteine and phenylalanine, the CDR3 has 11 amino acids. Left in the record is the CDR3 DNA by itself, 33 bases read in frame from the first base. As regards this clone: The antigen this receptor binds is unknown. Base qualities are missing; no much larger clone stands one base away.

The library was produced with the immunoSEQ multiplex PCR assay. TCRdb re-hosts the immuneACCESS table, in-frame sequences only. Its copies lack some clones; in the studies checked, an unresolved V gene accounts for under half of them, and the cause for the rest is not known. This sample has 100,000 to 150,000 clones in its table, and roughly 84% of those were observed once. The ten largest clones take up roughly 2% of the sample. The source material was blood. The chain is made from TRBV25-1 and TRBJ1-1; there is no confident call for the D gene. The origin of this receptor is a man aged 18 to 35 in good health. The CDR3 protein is CASSYLTEAFF. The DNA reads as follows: TGTGCCAGCAGCTACCTCACTGAAGCTTTCTTT.